This T cell receptor beta chain came from a study of technical replicates of blood from four donors. V was trimmed by 3 bases and J by 0 bases, leaving 8 bases between them. Germline V CDR1 and CDR2: LNHDA, SQIVND (reference sequence). This CDR3 has 14 residues. Repertoires were generated with immunoSEQ multiplex PCR, while TCRdb's copy carries only in-frame clones and drops some. The data hold around 83,000 clones, with 90% to 95% observed a single time. Material for sequencing was T cells isolated from PBMCs. This chain uses TRBV19 with TRBJ1-1; D possibly corresponds to TRBD1 (5 bases). The receptor's source is a human donor in good health. CDR3 loop: CASSIRQMNTEAFF. The CDR3 nucleotides read TGTGCCAGTAGTATTAGACAGATGAACACTGAAGCTTTCTTT.